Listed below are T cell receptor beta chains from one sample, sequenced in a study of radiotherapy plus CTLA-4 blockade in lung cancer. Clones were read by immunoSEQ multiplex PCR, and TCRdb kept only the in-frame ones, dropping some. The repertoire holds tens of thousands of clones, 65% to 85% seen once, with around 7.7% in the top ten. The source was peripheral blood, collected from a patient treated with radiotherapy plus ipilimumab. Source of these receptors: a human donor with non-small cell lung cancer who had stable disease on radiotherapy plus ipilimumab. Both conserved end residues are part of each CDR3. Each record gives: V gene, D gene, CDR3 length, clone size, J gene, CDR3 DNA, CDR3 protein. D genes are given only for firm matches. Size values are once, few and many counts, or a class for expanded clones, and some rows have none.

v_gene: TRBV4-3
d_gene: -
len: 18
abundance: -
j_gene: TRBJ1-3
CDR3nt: TGCGCCAGCAGCCAAGGTGTAGGTTCGACAGCTCGTGGAAACACCATATATTTT
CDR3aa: CASSQGVGSTARGNTIYF

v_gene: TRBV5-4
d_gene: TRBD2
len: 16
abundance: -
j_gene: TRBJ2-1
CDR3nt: TGTGCCAGCAGCTTCACTAGCGGGGGGTATTACAATGAGCAGTTCTTC
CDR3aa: CASSFTSGGYYNEQFF

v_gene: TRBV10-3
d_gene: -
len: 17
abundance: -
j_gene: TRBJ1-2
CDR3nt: TGTGCCATCAGCGGGACGGAACGAACCCTCTATGGAAGTGGCTACACCTTC
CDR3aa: CAISGTERTLYGSGYTF

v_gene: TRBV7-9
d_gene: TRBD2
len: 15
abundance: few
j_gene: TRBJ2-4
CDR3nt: TGTGCCAGCAGCTCTACGGGGGGAGCCAAAAACATTCAGTACTTC
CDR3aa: CASSSTGGAKNIQYF

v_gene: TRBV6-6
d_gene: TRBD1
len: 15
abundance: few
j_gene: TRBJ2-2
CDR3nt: TGTGCCAGCAGTCCCGCCGGACAGGTCACCGGGGAGCTGTTTTTT
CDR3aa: CASSPAGQVTGELFF

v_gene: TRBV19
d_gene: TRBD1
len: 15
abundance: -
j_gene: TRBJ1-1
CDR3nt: TGTGCCAGCAACCACAACAGGGGGAGTAGGACTGAAGCTTTCTTT
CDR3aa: CASNHNRGSRTEAFF

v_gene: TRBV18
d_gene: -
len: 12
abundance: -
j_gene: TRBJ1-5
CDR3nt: TGTGCCAGCTCACGCGAAGATCAGCCCCAGCATTTT
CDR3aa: CASSREDQPQHF

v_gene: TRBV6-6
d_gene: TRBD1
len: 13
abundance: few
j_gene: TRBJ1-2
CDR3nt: TGTGCCAGCAGGGGAACAGGGGACGCTGGCTACACCTTC
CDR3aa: CASRGTGDAGYTF

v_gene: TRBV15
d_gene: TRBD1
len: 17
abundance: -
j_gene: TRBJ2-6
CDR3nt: TGTGCCACCAGCAGCCTGACAGGGGGCGATGGGGCCAACGTCCTGACTTTC
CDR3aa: CATSSLTGGDGANVLTF

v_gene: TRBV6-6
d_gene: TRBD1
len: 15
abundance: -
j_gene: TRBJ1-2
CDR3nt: TGTGCCAGCTCAAACCCCGGGACAGGGGTCTATGGCTACACCTTC
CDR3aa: CASSNPGTGVYGYTF